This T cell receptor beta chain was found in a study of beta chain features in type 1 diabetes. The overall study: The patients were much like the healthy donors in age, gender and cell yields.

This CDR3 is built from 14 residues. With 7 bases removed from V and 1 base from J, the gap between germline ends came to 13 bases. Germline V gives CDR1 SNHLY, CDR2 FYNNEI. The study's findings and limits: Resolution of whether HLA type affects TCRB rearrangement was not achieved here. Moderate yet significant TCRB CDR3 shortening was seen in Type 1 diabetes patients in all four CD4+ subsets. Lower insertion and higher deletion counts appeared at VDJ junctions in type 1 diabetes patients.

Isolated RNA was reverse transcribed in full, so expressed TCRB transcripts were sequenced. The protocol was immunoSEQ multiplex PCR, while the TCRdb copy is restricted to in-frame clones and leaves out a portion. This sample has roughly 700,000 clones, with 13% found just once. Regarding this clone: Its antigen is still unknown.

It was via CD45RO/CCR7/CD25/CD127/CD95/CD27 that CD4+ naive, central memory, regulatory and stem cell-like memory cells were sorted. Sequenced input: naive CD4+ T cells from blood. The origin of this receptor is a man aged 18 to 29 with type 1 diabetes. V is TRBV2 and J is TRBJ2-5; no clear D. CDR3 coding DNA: TGTGCCAGCACCCTGGCCCGGACCCAAGAGACCCAGTACTTC. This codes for CASTLARTQETQYF.